Presented here are 12 T cell receptor beta chains from one specimen sequenced in a study of control samples from healthy donors and cancer patients. Sequencing used immunoSEQ multiplex PCR; TCRdb keeps in-frame clones, though not all of them. Among just under 75,000 clones, roughly 84% were seen once, and the ten largest hold over 3.5%. Sequencing input: blood. Receptors were obtained from a woman in her 50s in good health.

This chain joins TRBV3-1 (or the pseudogene TRBV3-2) and TRBJ1-2, with D uncertain. The CDR3 is 13 amino acids. V lost 1 base to trimming and J lost 8 bases, with 11 bases between them. Germline V gene data show CDR1 as LGHDT and CDR2 as YNNKEL (reference sequence). The CDR3 DNA is TGTGCCAGCAGCCAAGGGTCCAGGTACGGCTACACCTTC. It translates to CASSQGSRYGYTF.

The V gene is TRBV4-1, the J gene TRBJ1-6, with a possible D match to TRBD1 (5 bases). Deletions cut 0 bases from V and 10 bases from J, with 7 bases between. The CDR3 is 13 residues long. CDR1 and CDR2 (germline): MGHRA, YSYEKL. This CDR3 reads CASSQDRGSPLHF. CDR3 coding DNA: TGCGCCAGCAGCCAAGATCGGGGGTCACCCCTCCACTTT.

The chain links TRBV21-1 to TRBJ2-7; TRBD2, as called in the table, went unchecked against the DNA. TRBV21-1 is shown as a pseudogene. The CDR3 runs 13 residues. The CDR3 spells CAGLAGVKYEQYF. The CDR3 DNA is TGTGCCGGACTAGCGGGAGTAAAATACGAGCAGTACTTC.

This chain uses TRBV19 with TRBJ1-1; 8 bases map to TRBD1. V gave up 0 bases and J gave up 8 bases; unmatched junction bases: 5. The CDR3 loop spans 14 amino acids. Germline values: CDR1 LNHDA, CDR2 SQIVND (reference sequence). Here the CDR3 DNA reads TGTGCCAGTAGTATAGAGGGCCGGACAGGGGAAGCTTTCTTT. Amino acids: CASSIEGRTGEAFF.

V usage is TRBV11-2 and J usage is TRBJ2-1; D not resolved. This CDR3 is built from 14 residues. Trimming took 1 base from V and 5 from J, leaving 9 bases between them. The germline V gene has CDR1 SGHAT and CDR2 FQNNGV. CDR3 protein: CASSLAPGHNEQFF. The CDR3 bases are TGTGCCAGCAGCTTAGCCCCAGGCCACAATGAGCAGTTCTTC. Variable domain in full (rest from reference TRBV11-2 and TRBJ2-1): EAGVAQSPRYKIIEKRQSVAFWCNPISGHATLYWYQQILGQGPKLLIQFQNNGVVDDSQLPKDRFSAERLKGVDSTLKIQPAKLEDSAVYLCASSLAPGHNEQFFGPGTRLTVL.

This sequence joins TRBV6-6 and TRBJ2-7; D unclear. This CDR3 spans 14 amino acids. Between the trimmed V and J ends, which lost 2 bases and 5 bases, there was a span of 13 bases. Germline CDR1 reads MNHNY; CDR2 reads SVGAGI (reference sequence). The CDR3, as DNA: TGTGCCAGCAGTTACATTGGAAGCATTGACGAGCAGTACTTC. Translation gives CASSYIGSIDEQYF.

This chain connects TRBV7-8 to TRBJ2-7; 7 bases line up with TRBD1. The CDR3 length is 16 residues. The V segment lost 6 bases and the J segment 2 bases; nucleotides outside the gene matches: 13. The germline V gene encodes CDR1 SGHVS and CDR2 FQNEAQ. DNA for the CDR3: TGTGCCAGCAGAAGTTCGGTCGGGCAGGGGGCCTACGAGCAGTACTTC. Translating gives CASRSSVGQGAYEQYF.

This clone was seen once. This chain links TRBV11-2 with TRBJ1-2; D is unclear. This CDR3 comprises 16 residues. V lost 0 bases and J 6 bases, leaving 17 bases between the germline ends. From germline, CDR1 is SGHAT and CDR2 FQNNGV. The DNA for the CDR3 is TGTGCCAGCAGCTTAGATCCACTCGCCTTAGGACATGGCTACACCTTC. This codes for CASSLDPLALGHGYTF.

The V and J genes are TRBV2 and TRBJ2-3; D unclear. The CDR3 is 12 amino acids. CDR1 and CDR2 from the germline V gene are SNHLY and FYNNEI. V lost 3 bases, J lost 6 bases, and 7 bases lay in between. CDR3 DNA sequence: TGTGCCAGCAGTGACCTGTCGGATACGCAGTATTTT. This translates into CASSDLSDTQYF.

The chain joins TRBV4-1 to TRBJ1-5; maybe TRBD1 (6 bases). V was cut by 0 bases and J by 2 bases, with 14 bases left in between. The germline V gene has CDR1 MGHRA and CDR2 YSYEKL. This CDR3 contains 17 residues. The CDR3 region has the DNA TGCGCCAGCAGCCAAGATCTTTGGGGGGCTGGCAATCAGCCCCAGCATTTT. It codes for CASSQDLWGAGNQPQHF.

In this sample, this clone turned up once. The chain links TRBV12-3 or TRBV12-4 to TRBJ1-2; D is ambiguous. The CDR3 is 12 residues long. Trimming took 0 bases from V and 5 from J, leaving 4 bases between them. The CDR3 nucleotides are TGTGCCAGCAGTTTAGCAGGGTATGGCTACACCTTC. Protein: CASSLAGYGYTF.

The J gene is TRBJ1-2, the V gene TRBV28; TRBD1 agrees at 8 bases. This CDR3 has 15 residues. V was clipped by 5 bases and J by 2 bases; unmatched bases: 7. Germline CDR1 reads MDHEN; CDR2 reads SYDVKM. The DNA of the CDR3 is TGTGCCAGCAGTCCACGACAGGGGTGGAACTATGGCTACACCTTC. This codes for CASSPRQGWNYGYTF.